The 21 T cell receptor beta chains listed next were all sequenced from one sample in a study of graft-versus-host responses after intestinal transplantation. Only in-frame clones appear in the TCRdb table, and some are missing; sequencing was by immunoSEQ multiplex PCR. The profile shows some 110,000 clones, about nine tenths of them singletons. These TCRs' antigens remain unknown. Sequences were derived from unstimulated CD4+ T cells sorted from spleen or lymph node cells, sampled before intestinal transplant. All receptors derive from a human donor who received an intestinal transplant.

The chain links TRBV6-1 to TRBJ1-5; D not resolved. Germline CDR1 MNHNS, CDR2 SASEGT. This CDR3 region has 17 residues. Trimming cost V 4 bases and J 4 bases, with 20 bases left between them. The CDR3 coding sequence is TGTGCCAGCAGTGCCGAGACCCGTGACGGAGGAAATCAGCCCCAGCATTTT. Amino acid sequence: CASSAETRDGGNQPQHF.

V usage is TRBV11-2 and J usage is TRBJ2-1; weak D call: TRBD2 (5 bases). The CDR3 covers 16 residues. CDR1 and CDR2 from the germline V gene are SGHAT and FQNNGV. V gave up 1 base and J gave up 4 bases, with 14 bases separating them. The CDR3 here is CASSLARLTPYNEQFF. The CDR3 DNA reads TGTGCCAGCAGCTTAGCCAGACTAACGCCTTACAATGAGCAGTTCTTC.

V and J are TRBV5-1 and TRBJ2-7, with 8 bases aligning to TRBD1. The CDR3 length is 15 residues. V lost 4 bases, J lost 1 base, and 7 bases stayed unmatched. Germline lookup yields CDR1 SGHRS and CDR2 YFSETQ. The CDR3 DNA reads TGCGCCAGCAGCACCAACAGGGGGAGTTCCTACGAGCAGTACTTC. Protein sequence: CASSTNRGSSYEQYF.

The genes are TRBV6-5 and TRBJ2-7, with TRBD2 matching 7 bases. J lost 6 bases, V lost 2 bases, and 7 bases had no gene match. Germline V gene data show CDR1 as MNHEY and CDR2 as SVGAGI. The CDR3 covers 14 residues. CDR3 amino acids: CASSYRLALGEQYF. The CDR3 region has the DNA TGTGCCAGCAGTTACCGACTAGCATTGGGCGAGCAGTACTTC.

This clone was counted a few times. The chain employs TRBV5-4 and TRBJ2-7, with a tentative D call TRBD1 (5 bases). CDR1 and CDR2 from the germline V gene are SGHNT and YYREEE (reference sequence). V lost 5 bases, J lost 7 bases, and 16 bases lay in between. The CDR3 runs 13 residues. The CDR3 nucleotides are TGTGCCAGCAGTTGGGATCCGCAGGGTGAGCAGTACTTC. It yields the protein CASSWDPQGEQYF.

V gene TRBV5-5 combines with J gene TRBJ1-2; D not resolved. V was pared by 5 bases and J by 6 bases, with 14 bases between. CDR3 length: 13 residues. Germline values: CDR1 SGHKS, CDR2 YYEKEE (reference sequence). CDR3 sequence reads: CASSTALIDGYTF. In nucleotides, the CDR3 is TGTGCCAGCAGTACCGCCCTAATAGATGGCTACACCTTC.

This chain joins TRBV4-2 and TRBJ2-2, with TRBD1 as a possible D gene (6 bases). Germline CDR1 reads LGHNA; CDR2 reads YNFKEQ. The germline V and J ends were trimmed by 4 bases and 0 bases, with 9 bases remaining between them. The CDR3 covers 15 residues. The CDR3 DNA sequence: TGTGCCAGCAGCCCTTGGACAGCGAACACCGGGGAGCTGTTTTTT. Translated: CASSPWTANTGELFF.

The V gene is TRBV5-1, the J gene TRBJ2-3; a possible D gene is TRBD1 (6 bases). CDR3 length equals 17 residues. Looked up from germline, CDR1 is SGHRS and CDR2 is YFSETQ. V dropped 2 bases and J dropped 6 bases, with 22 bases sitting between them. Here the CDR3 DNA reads TGCGCCAGCAGCTTTTCGATGCTACAGGGTTTAGCCGATACGCAGTATTTT. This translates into CASSFSMLQGLADTQYF.

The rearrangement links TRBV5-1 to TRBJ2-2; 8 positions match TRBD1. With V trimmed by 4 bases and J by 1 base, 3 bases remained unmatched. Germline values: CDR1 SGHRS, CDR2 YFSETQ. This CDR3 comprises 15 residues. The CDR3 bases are TGCGCCAGCAGCCTAGGGACAGGGAACACCGGGGAGCTGTTTTTT. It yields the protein CASSLGTGNTGELFF.

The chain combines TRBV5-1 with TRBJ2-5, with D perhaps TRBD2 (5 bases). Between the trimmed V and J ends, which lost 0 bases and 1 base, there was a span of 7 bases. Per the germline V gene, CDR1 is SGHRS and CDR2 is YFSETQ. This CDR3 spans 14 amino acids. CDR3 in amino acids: CASSLVGLQETQYF. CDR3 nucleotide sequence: TGCGCCAGCAGCTTGGTAGGACTCCAAGAGACCCAGTACTTC. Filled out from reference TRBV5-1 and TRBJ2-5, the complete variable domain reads KAGVTQTPRYLIKTRGQQVTLSCSPISGHRSVSWYQQTPGQGLQFLFEYFSETQRNKGNFPGRFSGRQFSNSRSEMNVSTLELGDSALYLCASSLVGLQETQYFGPGTRLLVL.

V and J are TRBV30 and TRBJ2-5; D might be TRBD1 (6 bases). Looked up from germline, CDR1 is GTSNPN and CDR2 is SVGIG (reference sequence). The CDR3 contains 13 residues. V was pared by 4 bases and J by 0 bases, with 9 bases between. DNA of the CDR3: TGTGCCTGGAATACAGGGTACCAAGAGACCCAGTACTTC. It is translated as CAWNTGYQETQYF. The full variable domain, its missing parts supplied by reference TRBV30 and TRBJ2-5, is SQTIHQWPATLVQPVGSPLSLECTVEGTSNPNLYWYRQAAGRGLQLLFYSVGIGQISSEVPQNLSASRPQDRQFILSSKKLLLSDSGFYLCAWNTGYQETQYFGPGTRLLVL.

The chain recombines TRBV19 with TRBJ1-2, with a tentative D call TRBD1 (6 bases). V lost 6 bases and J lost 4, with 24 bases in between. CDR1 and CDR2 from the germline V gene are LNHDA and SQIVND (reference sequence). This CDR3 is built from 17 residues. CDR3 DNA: TGTGCCAGTAGGCCGGGACACGAGATTGAAGGTACCTATGGCTACACCTTC. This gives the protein CASRPGHEIEGTYGYTF. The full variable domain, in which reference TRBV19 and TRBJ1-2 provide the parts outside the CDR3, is DGGITQSPKYLFRKEGQNVTLSCEQNLNHDAMYWYRQDPGQGLRLIYYSQIVNDFQKGDIAEGYSVSREKKESFPLTVTSAQKNPTAFYLCASRPGHEIEGTYGYTFGSGTRLTVV.

CDR3 DNA sequence: TGTGCCAGCAGCGGGACGTGGGGGGGCTATGGCTACACCTTC. Translation gives CASSGTWGGYGYTF. The chain recombines TRBV7-2 with TRBJ1-2; tentatively, D is TRBD1 (5 bases). CDR3 length equals 14 residues. The germline CDR1 and CDR2 sequences are SGHTA and FQGNSA. V lost 5 bases, J lost 4 bases, and 14 bases lay in between.

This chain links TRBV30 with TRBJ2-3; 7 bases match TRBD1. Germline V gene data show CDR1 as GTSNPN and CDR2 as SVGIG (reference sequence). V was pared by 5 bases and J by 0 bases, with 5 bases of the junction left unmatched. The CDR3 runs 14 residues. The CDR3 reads CAWDPRGSTDTQYF. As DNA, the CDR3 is TGTGCCTGGGACCCCAGGGGGAGCACAGATACGCAGTATTTT.

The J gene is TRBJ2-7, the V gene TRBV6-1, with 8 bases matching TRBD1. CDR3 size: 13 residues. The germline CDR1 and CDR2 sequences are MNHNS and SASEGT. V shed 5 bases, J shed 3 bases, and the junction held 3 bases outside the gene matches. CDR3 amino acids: CASSRTGSYEQYF. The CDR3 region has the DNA TGTGCCAGCAGTAGGACAGGGAGCTACGAGCAGTACTTC.

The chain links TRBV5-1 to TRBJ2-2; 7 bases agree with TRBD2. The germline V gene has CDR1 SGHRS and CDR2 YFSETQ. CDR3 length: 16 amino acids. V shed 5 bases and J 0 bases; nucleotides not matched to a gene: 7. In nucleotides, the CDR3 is TGCGCCAGCAGAAATGTAGCGGGTGCGAACACCGGGGAGCTGTTTTTT. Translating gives CASRNVAGANTGELFF.

Here the CDR3 DNA reads TGCGCCAGCAGCCGACAGTTTAATCAGCCCCAGCATTTT. The encoded protein is CASSRQFNQPQHF. The V call is TRBV4-1, the J call TRBJ1-5, with D maybe TRBD1 (5 bases). Germline CDR1 MGHRA, CDR2 YSYEKL. The CDR3 has 13 amino acids. Trimming cost V 4 bases and J 4 bases, with 8 bases left between them.

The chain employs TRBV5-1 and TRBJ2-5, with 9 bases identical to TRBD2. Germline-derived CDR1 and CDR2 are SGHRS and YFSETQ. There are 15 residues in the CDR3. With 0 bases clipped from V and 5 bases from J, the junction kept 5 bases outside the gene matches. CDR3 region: CASSLASGRPETQYF. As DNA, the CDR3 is TGCGCCAGCAGCTTGGCAAGCGGGAGGCCGGAGACCCAGTACTTC. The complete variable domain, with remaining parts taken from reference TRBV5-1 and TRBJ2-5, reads KAGVTQTPRYLIKTRGQQVTLSCSPISGHRSVSWYQQTPGQGLQFLFEYFSETQRNKGNFPGRFSGRQFSNSRSEMNVSTLELGDSALYLCASSLASGRPETQYFGPGTRLLVL.

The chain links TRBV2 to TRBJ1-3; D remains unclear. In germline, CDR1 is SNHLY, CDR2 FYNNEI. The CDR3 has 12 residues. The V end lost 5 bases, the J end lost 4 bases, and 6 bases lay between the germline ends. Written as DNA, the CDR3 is TGTGCCAGCAGTCCCACAGGAAACACCATATATTTT. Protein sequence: CASSPTGNTIYF.

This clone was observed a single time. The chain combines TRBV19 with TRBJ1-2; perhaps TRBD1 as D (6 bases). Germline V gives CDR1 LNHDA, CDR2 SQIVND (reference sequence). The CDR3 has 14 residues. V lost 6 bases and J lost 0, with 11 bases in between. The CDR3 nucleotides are TGTGCCAGTAGCGACAGGTCCGCTAACTATGGCTACACCTTC. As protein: CASSDRSANYGYTF.

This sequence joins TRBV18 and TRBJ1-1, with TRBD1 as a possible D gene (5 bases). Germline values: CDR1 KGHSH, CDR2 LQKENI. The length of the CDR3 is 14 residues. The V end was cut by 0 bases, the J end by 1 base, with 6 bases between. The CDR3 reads CASSPPGRNTEAFF. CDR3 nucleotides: TGTGCCAGCTCACCACCGGGGCGGAACACTGAAGCTTTCTTT.